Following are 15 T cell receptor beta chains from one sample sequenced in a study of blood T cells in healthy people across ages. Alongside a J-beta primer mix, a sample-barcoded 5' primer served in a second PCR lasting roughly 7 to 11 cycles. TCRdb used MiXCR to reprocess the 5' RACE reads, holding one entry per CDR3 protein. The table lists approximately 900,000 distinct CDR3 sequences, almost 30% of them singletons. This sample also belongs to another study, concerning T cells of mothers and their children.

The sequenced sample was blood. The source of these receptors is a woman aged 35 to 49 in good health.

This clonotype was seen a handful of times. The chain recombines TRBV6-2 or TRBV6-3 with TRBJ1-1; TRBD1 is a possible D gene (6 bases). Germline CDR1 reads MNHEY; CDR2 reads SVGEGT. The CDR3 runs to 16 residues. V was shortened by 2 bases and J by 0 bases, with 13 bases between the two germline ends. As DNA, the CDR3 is TGTGCCAGCAGTTACGACCCCGACAGGATGAACACTGAAGCTTTCTTT. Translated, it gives CASSYDPDRMNTEAFF.

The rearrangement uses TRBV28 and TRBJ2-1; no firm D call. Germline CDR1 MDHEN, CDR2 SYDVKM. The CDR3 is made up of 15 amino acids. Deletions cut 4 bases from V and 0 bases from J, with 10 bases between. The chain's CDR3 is CASSYPGDSYNEQFF. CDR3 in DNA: TGTGCCAGCAGTTACCCCGGCGACTCCTACAATGAGCAGTTCTTC.

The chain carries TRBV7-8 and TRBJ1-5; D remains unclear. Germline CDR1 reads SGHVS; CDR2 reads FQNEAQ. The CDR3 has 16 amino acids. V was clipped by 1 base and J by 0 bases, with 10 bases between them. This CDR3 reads CASSLGAGYSNQPQHF. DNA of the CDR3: TGTGCCAGCAGCTTAGGTGCCGGATATAGCAATCAGCCCCAGCATTTT.

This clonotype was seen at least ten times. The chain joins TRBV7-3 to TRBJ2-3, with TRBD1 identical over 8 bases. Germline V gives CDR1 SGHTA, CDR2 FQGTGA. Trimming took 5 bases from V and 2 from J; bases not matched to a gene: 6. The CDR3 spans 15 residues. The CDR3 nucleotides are TGTGCCAGCAGCCTGCAGGGGGCTTACACAGATACGCAGTATTTT. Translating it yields CASSLQGAYTDTQYF.

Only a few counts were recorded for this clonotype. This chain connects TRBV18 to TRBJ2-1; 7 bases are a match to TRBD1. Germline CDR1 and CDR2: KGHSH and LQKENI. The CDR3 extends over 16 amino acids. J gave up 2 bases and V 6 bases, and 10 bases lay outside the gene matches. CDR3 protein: CASSQQGSLAYNEQFF. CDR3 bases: TGTGCCAGCTCGCAACAGGGGAGCCTCGCCTACAATGAGCAGTTCTTC.

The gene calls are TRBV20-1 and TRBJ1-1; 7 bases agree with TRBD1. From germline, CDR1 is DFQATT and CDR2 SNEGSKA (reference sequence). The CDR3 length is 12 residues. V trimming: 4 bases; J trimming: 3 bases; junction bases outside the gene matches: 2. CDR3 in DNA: TGCAGTGCTAATCAGGGGGACACTGAAGCTTTCTTT. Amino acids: CSANQGDTEAFF.

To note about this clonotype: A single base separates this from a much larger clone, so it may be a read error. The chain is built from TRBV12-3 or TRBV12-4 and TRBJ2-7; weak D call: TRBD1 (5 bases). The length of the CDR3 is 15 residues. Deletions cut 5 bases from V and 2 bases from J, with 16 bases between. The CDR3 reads CASSVIRQRTYEQYF. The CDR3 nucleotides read TGTGCCAGCAGTGTTATCCGACAGCGAACCTACGAGCAGTACTTC.

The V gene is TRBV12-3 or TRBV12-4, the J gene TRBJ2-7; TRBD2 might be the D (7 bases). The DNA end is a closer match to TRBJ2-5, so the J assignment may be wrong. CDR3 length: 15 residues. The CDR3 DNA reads TGTGCCAGCAGTGGGGGGGCGGTCGGAGAAGAGACCCAGTACTTC. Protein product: CASSGGAVGEETQYF.

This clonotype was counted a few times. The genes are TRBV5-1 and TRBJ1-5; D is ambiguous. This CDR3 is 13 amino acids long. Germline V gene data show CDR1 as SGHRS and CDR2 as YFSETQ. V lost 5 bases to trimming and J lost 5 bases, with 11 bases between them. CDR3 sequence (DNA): TGCGCCAGCAGTGTCTATGGGGATCAGCCCCAGCATTTT. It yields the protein CASSVYGDQPQHF. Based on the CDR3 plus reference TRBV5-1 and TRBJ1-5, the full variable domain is KAGVTQTPRYLIKTRGQQVTLSCSPISGHRSVSWYQQTPGQGLQFLFEYFSETQRNKGNFPGRFSGRQFSNSRSEMNVSTLELGDSALYLCASSVYGDQPQHFGDGTRLSIL.

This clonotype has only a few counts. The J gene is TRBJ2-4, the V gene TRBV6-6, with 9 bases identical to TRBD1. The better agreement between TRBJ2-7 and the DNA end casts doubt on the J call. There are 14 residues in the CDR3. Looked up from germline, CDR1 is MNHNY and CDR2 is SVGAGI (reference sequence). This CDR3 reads CASTLDRGINEQYF. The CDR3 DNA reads TGTGCCAGCACACTAGACAGGGGGATAAACGAGCAGTACTTC.

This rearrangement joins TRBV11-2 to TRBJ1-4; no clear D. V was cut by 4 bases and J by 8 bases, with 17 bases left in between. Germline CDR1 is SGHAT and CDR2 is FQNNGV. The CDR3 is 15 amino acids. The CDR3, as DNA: TGTGCCAGCAGCTCCGACGGACCTTTAGGGGAAAAACTGTTTTTT. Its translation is CASSSDGPLGEKLFF.

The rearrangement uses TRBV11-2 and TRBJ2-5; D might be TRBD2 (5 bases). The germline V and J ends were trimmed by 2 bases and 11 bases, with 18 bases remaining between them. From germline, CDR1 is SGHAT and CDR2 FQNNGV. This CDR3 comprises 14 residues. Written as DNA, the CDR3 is TGTGCCAGCAGCTTACGGTCGGGGTTGGGTGAGCAGTACTTC. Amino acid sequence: CASSLRSGLGEQYF.

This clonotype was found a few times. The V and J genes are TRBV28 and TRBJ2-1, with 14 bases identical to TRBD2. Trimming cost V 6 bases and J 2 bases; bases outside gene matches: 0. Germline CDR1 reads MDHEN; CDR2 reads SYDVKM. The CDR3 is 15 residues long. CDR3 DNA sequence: TGTGCCAGCAGGGGACTAGCGGGGGCCTACAATGAGCAGTTCTTC. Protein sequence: CASRGLAGAYNEQFF. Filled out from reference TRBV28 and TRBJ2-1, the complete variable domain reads DVKVTQSSRYLVKRTGEKVFLECVQDMDHENMFWYRQDPGLGLRLIYFSYDVKMKEKGDIPEGYSVSREKKERFSLILESASTNQTSMYLCASRGLAGAYNEQFFGPGTRLTVL.

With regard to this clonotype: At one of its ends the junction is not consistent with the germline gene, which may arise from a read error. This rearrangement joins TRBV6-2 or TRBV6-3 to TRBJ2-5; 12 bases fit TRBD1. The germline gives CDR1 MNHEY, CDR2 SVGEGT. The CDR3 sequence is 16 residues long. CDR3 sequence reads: CASSYAGTGGWKTRYF. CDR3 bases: TGTGCCAGCAGTTACGCCGGGACAGGGGGCTGGAAGACCCGGTACTTC.

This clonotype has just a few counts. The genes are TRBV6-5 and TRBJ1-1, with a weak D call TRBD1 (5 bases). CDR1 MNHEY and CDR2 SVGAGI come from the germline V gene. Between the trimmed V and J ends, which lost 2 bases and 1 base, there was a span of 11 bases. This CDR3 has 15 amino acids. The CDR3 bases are TGTGCCAGCAGTTACCTCGGGACGTGGAACACTGAAGCTTTCTTT. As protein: CASSYLGTWNTEAFF.